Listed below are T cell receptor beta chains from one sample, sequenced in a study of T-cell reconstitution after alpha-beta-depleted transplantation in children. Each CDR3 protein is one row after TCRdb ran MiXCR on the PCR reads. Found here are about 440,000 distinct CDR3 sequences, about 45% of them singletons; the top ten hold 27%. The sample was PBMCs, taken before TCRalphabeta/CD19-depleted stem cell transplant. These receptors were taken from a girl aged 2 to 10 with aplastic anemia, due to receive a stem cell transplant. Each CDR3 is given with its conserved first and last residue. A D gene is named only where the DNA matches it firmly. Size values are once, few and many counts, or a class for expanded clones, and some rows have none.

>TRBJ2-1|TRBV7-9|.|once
TGTGCCAGCAGCCTAGGACAGAGCTTTTACAATGAGCAGTTCTTC
CASSLGQSFYNEQFF
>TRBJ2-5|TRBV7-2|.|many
TGTGCCAGCAGCTTGGTGGGAACAGGGTACCAAGAGACCCAGTACTTC
CASSLVGTGYQETQYF
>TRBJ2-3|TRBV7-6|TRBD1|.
TGTGCCAGCAGCCGGGGGACAGGGGTCGGGAAGGCAGATACGCAGTATTTT
CASSRGTGVGKADTQYF
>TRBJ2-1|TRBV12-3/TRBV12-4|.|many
TGTGCCAGCAGTTTATCAGGGGCCCCCAACAATGAGCAGTTCTTC
CASSLSGAPNNEQFF
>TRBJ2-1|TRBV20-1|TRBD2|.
TGCAGTGCAAAACTCCCGGGACTAGCTTCCCATGGCGAGCAGTTCTTC
CSAKLPGLASHGEQFF
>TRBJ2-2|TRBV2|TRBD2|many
TGTGCCAGTACGGGACTAGCGGCGAACACCGGGGAGCTGTTTTTT
CASTGLAANTGELFF
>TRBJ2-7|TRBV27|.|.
TGTGCCAGCAGTTCGGGGGGGACAGGGAATGGAGAGCAGTACTTC
CASSSGGTGNGEQYF
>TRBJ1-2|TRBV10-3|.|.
TGTGCCATCAGACTCCAGGGTGACCCAGCCCCATCCTATGGCTACACCTTC
CAIRLQGDPAPSYGYTF
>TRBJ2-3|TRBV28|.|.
TGTGCCGGATGGGACGGAAGCACAGATACGCAGTATTTT
CAGWDGSTDTQYF
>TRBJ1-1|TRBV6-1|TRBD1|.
TGTGCCAGCAGTCCCAGGGACAGGATGAACACTGAAGCTTTCTTT
CASSPRDRMNTEAFF
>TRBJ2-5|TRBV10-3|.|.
TGTGCCATCAGTGTAAAAGGGCAAGAGACCCAGTACTTC
CAISVKGQETQYF
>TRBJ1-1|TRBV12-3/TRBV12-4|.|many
TGTGCCAGCAGTTTAAACGAGAACACTGAAGCTTTCTTT
CASSLNENTEAFF
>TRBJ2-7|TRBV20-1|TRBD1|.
TGCAGTGCCACCCCAACGGGCAGGGGGCCCTACGAGCAGTACTTC
CSATPTGRGPYEQYF
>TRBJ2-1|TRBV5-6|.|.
TGTGCCAGCAGCTTGGGCATGGGAGGGGGCTCCTACAATGAGCAGTTCTTC
CASSLGMGGGSYNEQFF
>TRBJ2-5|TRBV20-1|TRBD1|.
TGCAGTGCTGGGGACAGGAAACAAGAGACCCAGTACTTC
CSAGDRKQETQYF
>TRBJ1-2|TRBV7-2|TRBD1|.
TGTGCCTGCAGCAGGGACAGGGTGAACTATGGCTACACCTTC
CACSRDRVNYGYTF
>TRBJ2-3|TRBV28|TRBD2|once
TGTGCCAGCAACATAGCGGGAGCCCGCACAGATACGCAGTATTTT
CASNIAGARTDTQYF
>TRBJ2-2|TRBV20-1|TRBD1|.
TGCAGTGCTAGCAAGGGGGCGGGCACCGGGGAGCTGTTTTTT
CSASKGAGTGELFF
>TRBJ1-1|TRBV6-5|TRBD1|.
TGTGCCAGCAGTTACTCGGGACAGGGGGCTTACACTGAAGCTTTCTTT
CASSYSGQGAYTEAFF
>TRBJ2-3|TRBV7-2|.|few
TGTGCCAGCAGCTTAGTAGGCGACAAGAGGGCCACAGATACGCAGTATTTT
CASSLVGDKRATDTQYF
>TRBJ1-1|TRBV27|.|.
.
CASSTSGALRNTEAFF
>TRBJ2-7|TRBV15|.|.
TGTGCCACCAGCAGAGCGGCTGACGAGCAGTACTTC
CATSRAADEQYF
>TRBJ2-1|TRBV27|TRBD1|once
TGTGCCATCTCCAGAGGGGGCAATGGGTACAATGAGCAGTTCTTC
CAISRGGNGYNEQFF
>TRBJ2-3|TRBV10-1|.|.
TGCGCCAGCAGTGACCCTCGTGGGGGAAGGACGCAGTATTTT
CASSDPRGGRTQYF